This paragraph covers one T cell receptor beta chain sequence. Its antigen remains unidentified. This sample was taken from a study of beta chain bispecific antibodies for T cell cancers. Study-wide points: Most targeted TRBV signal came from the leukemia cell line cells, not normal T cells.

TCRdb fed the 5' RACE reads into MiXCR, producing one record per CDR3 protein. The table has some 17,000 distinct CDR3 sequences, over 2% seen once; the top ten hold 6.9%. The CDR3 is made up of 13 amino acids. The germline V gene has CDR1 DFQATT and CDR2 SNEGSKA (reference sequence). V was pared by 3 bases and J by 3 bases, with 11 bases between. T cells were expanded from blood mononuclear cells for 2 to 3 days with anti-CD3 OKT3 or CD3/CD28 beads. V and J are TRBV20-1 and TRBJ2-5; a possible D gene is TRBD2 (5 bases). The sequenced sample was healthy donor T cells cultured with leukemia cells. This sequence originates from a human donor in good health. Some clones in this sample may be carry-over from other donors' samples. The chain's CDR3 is CSARIASEETQYF. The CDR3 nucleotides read TGCAGTGCTAGGATAGCGAGTGAAGAGACCCAGTACTTC.